One sample yielded the 29 T cell receptor beta chains listed below, sequenced in a study of blood T cell repertoires in COVID-19. Generated by immunoSEQ multiplex PCR, the TCRdb table keeps only in-frame clones and is missing some. The sample carries roughly 260,000 clones, 75% to 90% recorded once. Sequencing used PBMCs or T cells enriched from blood (not recorded which). These receptors came from a woman in her forties or fifties who had recovered from COVID-19.

The gene calls are TRBV5-6 and TRBJ2-7, with 7 positions matching TRBD2. This CDR3 has 15 amino acids. CDR1 is SGHDT, CDR2 YYEEEE, per germline. V gave up 4 bases and J gave up 5 bases; unmatched junction bases: 12. This chain's CDR3 is CASSPLGGSLNEQYF. The CDR3 bases are TGTGCCAGCAGCCCGCTGGGCGGGAGTTTGAACGAGCAGTACTTC.

The chain has TRBV28 and TRBJ1-2; D is perhaps TRBD1 (6 bases). The germline gives CDR1 MDHEN, CDR2 SYDVKM. The CDR3 has 15 residues. Trimming took 3 bases from V and 8 from J, leaving 19 bases between them. CDR3 nucleotides: TGTGCCAGCAGTTTCCCCTTCACAGGGCTCAACGGCTACACCTTC. Amino acids: CASSFPFTGLNGYTF.

The rearrangement joins TRBV20-1 to TRBJ2-2; tentatively, D is TRBD2 (5 bases). V was shortened by 3 bases and J by 0 bases, with 8 bases between the two germline ends. CDR3 length equals 14 residues. CDR1 is DFQATT and CDR2 is SNEGSKA in the germline V gene (reference sequence). The CDR3: CSASKAANTGELFF. The CDR3 nucleotides read TGCAGTGCTAGTAAAGCGGCGAACACCGGGGAGCTGTTTTTT.

The J gene is TRBJ2-7, the V gene TRBV5-1; D is unclear. The CDR3 sequence is 14 residues long. Trimming stripped 3 bases from V and 5 bases from J, with 15 bases between. CDR1 and CDR2 from the germline V gene are SGHRS and YFSETQ. CDR3 nucleotides: TGCGCCAGCAGCTCAAAGCAACAGAGCCACGAGCAGTACTTC. It yields the protein CASSSKQQSHEQYF.

The chain employs TRBV14 and TRBJ2-1; 12 bases are a match to TRBD2. V trimming: 2 bases; J trimming: 5 bases; junction bases outside the gene matches: 7. This CDR3 has 17 amino acids. The germline CDR1 and CDR2 sequences are SGHDN and FVKESK. CDR3 sequence reads: CASSQLLAGGRDNEQFF. The CDR3 DNA is TGTGCCAGCAGCCAACTTCTAGCGGGAGGGCGTGACAATGAGCAGTTCTTC.

The chain joins TRBV6-5 to TRBJ2-7; 8 bases match TRBD1. Trimming cost V 6 bases and J 6 bases; bases outside gene matches: 10. Germline V gene data show CDR1 as MNHEY and CDR2 as SVGAGI. CDR3 length equals 14 residues. CDR3 DNA sequence: TGTGCCAGCAGACCGACAGGGGAGACTGGCGAGCAGTACTTC. Its protein product is CASRPTGETGEQYF.

The genes are TRBV5-1 and TRBJ2-7; no reliable D call. V lost 3 bases and J 0 bases, leaving 4 bases between the germline ends. Germline CDR1 reads SGHRS; CDR2 reads YFSETQ. CDR3 size: 12 residues. The CDR3 DNA reads TGCGCCAGCAGCTCGAGCTCCTACGAGCAGTACTTC. It translates to CASSSSSYEQYF. The full variable domain, its missing parts supplied by reference TRBV5-1 and TRBJ2-7, is KAGVTQTPRYLIKTRGQQVTLSCSPISGHRSVSWYQQTPGQGLQFLFEYFSETQRNKGNFPGRFSGRQFSNSRSEMNVSTLELGDSALYLCASSSSSYEQYFGPGTRLTVT.

The chain recombines TRBV5-4 with TRBJ2-3; a weak D match, TRBD1 (6 bases). Trimming left V 0 bases short and J 0 bases short, with 14 bases between. Germline-derived CDR1 and CDR2 are SGHNT and YYREEE (reference sequence). There are 17 residues in the CDR3. The CDR3 reads CASSLEVVGGSTDTQYF. As DNA, the CDR3 is TGTGCCAGCAGCTTGGAAGTCGTAGGGGGTAGCACAGATACGCAGTATTTT.

There are a few counts of this clone. The chain employs TRBV7-9 and TRBJ1-1; TRBD1 aligns across 8 bases. The V and J ends lost 5 bases and 2 bases, in that order; junction bases with no gene match: 7. Germline-derived CDR1 and CDR2 are SEHNR and FQNEAQ (reference sequence). This CDR3 contains 15 residues. CDR3 in DNA: TGTGCCAGCAGCCATTCCAGGGGGCGCAACACTGAAGCTTTCTTT. Translating it yields CASSHSRGRNTEAFF.

The chain combines TRBV18 with TRBJ2-7; 9 bases fit TRBD1. Germline lookup yields CDR1 KGHSH and CDR2 LQKENI. V lost 3 bases, J lost 4 bases, and 7 bases stayed unmatched. CDR3 length: 15 residues. The CDR3 protein is CASSPPGTGLYEQYF. CDR3 coding DNA: TGTGCCAGCTCACCTCCCGGGACAGGGCTGTACGAGCAGTACTTC. The full variable domain, rest sourced from reference TRBV18 and TRBJ2-7, is NAGVMQNPRHLVRRRGQEARLRCSPMKGHSHVYWYRQLPEEGLKFMVYLQKENIIDESGMPKERFSAEFPKEGPSILRIQQVVRGDSAAYFCASSPPGTGLYEQYFGPGTRLTVT.

This clone was detected only a few times. The same CDR3 arises from other DNA sequences in this sample as well. This chain uses TRBV6-1 with TRBJ1-6, with 7 bases that match TRBD1. This CDR3 is 16 amino acids long. V lost 3 bases, J lost 7 bases, and 9 bases stayed unmatched. Germline V gene data show CDR1 as MNHNS and CDR2 as SASEGT. Written as DNA, the CDR3 is TGTGCCAGCAGTGAGGCCCCCGGGACAGTAAATTCACCCCTCCACTTT. It specifies CASSEAPGTVNSPLHF.

The chain recombines TRBV4-2 with TRBJ2-5, with D maybe TRBD2 (6 bases). CDR3 length equals 17 residues. V dropped 3 bases and J dropped 2 bases, with 19 bases sitting between them. The germline V gene encodes CDR1 LGHNA and CDR2 YNFKEQ. The CDR3 region has the DNA TGTGCCAGCAGCCAGCATTCCTTGGACTACTATCAAGAGACCCAGTACTTC. Protein: CASSQHSLDYYQETQYF.

The chain carries TRBV9 and TRBJ2-1; tentatively, D is TRBD1 (5 bases). The germline CDR1 and CDR2 sequences are SGDLS and YYNGEE. There are 15 residues in the CDR3. The V and J ends lost 0 bases and 8 bases respectively, with 15 bases between them. In DNA form, the CDR3 reads TGTGCCAGCAGCGTAGATGCTAGTCAGGGCGATGAGCAGTTCTTC. Its protein product is CASSVDASQGDEQFF.

A few counts support this clone. The chain combines TRBV5-7 with TRBJ2-3; 8 bases match TRBD2. TRBV5-7 is assigned to the ORF class and has an uncertain function. The ends lost 1 base at V and 2 bases at J; junction bases unmatched: 6. The CDR3 length is 16 residues. Written as DNA, the CDR3 is TGTGCCAGCAGCTTGAGGCTAGCGGGTTTCACAGATACGCAGTATTTT. Translated, it gives CASSLRLAGFTDTQYF.

The CDR3 nucleotides read TGTGCCAGCAGCCTCGGGACTAGCGGGAGGTACGAGCAGTACTTC. Translation gives CASSLGTSGRYEQYF. This chain uses TRBV7-9 with TRBJ2-7; TRBD2 matches at 15 bases. The V and J ends lost 5 bases and 4 bases, in that order; junction bases with no gene match: 3. This CDR3 is built from 15 residues. Germline CDR1 reads SEHNR; CDR2 reads FQNEAQ (reference sequence).

This clone was found once. The chain couples TRBV4-1 to TRBJ2-1; possible D gene TRBD2, 5 bases. The germline V gene has CDR1 MGHRA and CDR2 YSYEKL. V lost 0 bases and J 8 bases, leaving 14 bases between the germline ends. The CDR3 has 15 amino acids. CDR3 protein: CASSQEEVRGDEQFF. DNA of the CDR3: TGCGCCAGCAGCCAAGAAGAGGTACGGGGAGATGAGCAGTTCTTC.

J is TRBJ1-1 and V is TRBV24-1; tentatively, D is TRBD1 (6 bases). CDR3 length: 15 amino acids. V lost 3 bases and J 1 base, leaving 11 bases between the germline ends. CDR1 is KGHDR and CDR2 is SFDVKD in the germline V gene. The CDR3 nucleotides are TGTGCCACCAGTGATGGGGGCAGACAGAACACTGAAGCTTTCTTT. As protein: CATSDGGRQNTEAFF.

The chain links TRBV5-5 to TRBJ2-2, with TRBD2 identical over 9 bases. The V gene's germline CDR1 is SGHKS and CDR2 YYEKEE (reference sequence). This CDR3 region has 16 residues. Losses at the gene ends were 6 bases for V and 6 bases for J; bases not matched to a gene: 12. CDR3 region: CASIMSGGRVAGELFF. The DNA for the CDR3 is TGTGCCAGCATCATGAGTGGCGGGAGGGTGGCCGGGGAGCTGTTTTTT.

This chain uses TRBV29-1 with TRBJ1-1; 7 bases align to TRBD1. The CDR3 length is 14 residues. Per germline, CDR1 SQVTM and CDR2 ANQGSEA. After removal of 7 bases from V and 5 bases from J, the junction contained 13 bases not matched to a gene. The CDR3 DNA is TGCAGCGCAGCAGGGGGTGAAAAACGTACTGAAGCTTTCTTT. Translating it yields CSAAGGEKRTEAFF.

The CDR3 sequence is CASGIRTYGNTQYF. The CDR3 DNA reads TGTGCTAGTGGTATCCGGACCTACGGGAATACGCAGTATTTT. The rearrangement uses TRBV12-5 and TRBJ2-3, with a possible D match to TRBD2 (5 bases). The CDR3 runs to 14 residues. Per germline, CDR1 LGHNT and CDR2 FRNRAP. With 5 bases removed from V and 7 bases from J, the gap between germline ends came to 16 bases.

CDR3 DNA: TGTGCCAGCAGCCCAGCGGGAGCTAACCACGAGCAGTACTTC. Encoded protein: CASSPAGANHEQYF. V usage is TRBV7-3 and J usage is TRBJ2-7; 8 bases align to TRBD2. V was pared by 5 bases and J by 5 bases, with 8 bases of the junction left unmatched. The CDR3 covers 14 residues. Germline V CDR1 and CDR2: SGHTA, FQGTGA. The full variable domain, completed using reference TRBV7-3 and TRBJ2-7, is GAGVSQTPSNKVTEKGKYVELRCDPISGHTALYWYRQSLGQGPEFLIYFQGTGAADDSGLPNDRFFAVRPEGSVSTLKIQRTERGDSAVYLCASSPAGANHEQYFGPGTRLTVT.

V and J are TRBV18 and TRBJ1-3; TRBD1 agrees at 7 bases. Losses at the gene ends were 3 bases for V and 0 bases for J; bases not matched to a gene: 14. CDR1 is KGHSH, CDR2 LQKENI, per germline. CDR3 length equals 19 residues. The CDR3: CASSPRSTGESSSGNTIYF. The DNA for the CDR3 is TGTGCCAGCTCACCCCGGAGCACAGGGGAAAGTTCCTCTGGAAACACCATATATTTT.

This chain links TRBV12-5 with TRBJ1-6; 7 positions agree with TRBD1. CDR3 length: 16 residues. Trimming took 0 bases from V and 7 from J; bases not matched to a gene: 6. Germline CDR1 and CDR2: LGHNT and FRNRAP. Here the CDR3 DNA reads TGTGCTAGTGGTTTGGTAAGAAGGGACAGCAATTCACCCCTCCACTTT. Its protein is CASGLVRRDSNSPLHF. Supplemented by reference TRBV12-5 and TRBJ1-6, the full variable domain reads DARVTQTPRHKVTEMGQEVTMRCQPILGHNTVFWYRQTMMQGLELLAYFRNRAPLDDSGMPKDRFSAEMPDATLATLKIQPSEPRDSAVYFCASGLVRRDSNSPLHFGNGTRLTVT.

V usage is TRBV28 and J usage is TRBJ1-2; D remains ambiguous. Germline CDR1 MDHEN, CDR2 SYDVKM. V was trimmed by 3 bases and J by 8 bases, leaving 10 bases between them. The CDR3 sequence is 12 residues long. CDR3 nucleotide sequence: TGTGCCAGCAGTTTCAAGGGAGCCGGCTACACCTTC. Residues: CASSFKGAGYTF.

This chain links TRBV25-1 with TRBJ2-3; no clear D gene. There are 12 residues in the CDR3. Trimming removed 8 bases from V and 6 bases from J, with 12 bases in between. Germline V lookup: CDR1 MGHDK, CDR2 SYGVNS. Here the CDR3 DNA reads TGTGCCAGCGCGGTGGAGTGGGATACGCAGTATTTT. Protein sequence: CASAVEWDTQYF. Together with reference TRBV25-1 and TRBJ2-3, the CDR3 gives the full variable domain: EADIYQTPRYLVIGTGKKITLECSQTMGHDKMYWYQQDPGMELHLIHYSYGVNSTEKGDLSSESTVSRIRTEHFPLTLESARPSHTSQYLCASAVEWDTQYFGPGTRLTVL.

CDR3 in DNA: TGTGCCAGCAGCGTAGATGGGACAGGGTTCGATCAGCCCCAGCATTTT. This codes for CASSVDGTGFDQPQHF. The chain uses TRBV9 and TRBJ1-5, with 9 bases identical to TRBD1. The CDR3 runs 16 residues. V shed 0 bases and J 5 bases; nucleotides not matched to a gene: 6. Germline values: CDR1 SGDLS, CDR2 YYNGEE. Full variable domain (remainder filled in from reference TRBV9 and TRBJ1-5): DSGVTQTPKHLITATGQRVTLRCSPRSGDLSVYWYQQSLDQGLQFLIQYYNGEERAKGNILERFSAQQFPDLHSELNLSSLELGDSALYFCASSVDGTGFDQPQHFGDGTRLSIL.

The chain recombines TRBV3-1 (or the pseudogene TRBV3-2) with TRBJ2-7; 11 bases line up with TRBD2. With 4 bases clipped from V and 1 base from J, the junction kept 3 bases outside the gene matches. CDR1 and CDR2 from the germline V gene are LGHDT and YNNKEL (reference sequence). The CDR3 is made up of 15 amino acids. Here the CDR3 DNA reads TGTGCCAGCAGCCTGACTAGCGGGACTTCCTACGAGCAGTACTTC. Its translation: CASSLTSGTSYEQYF.

The chain has TRBV27 and TRBJ2-1, with 8 nucleotides matching TRBD2. Losses at the gene ends were 3 bases for V and 7 bases for J; bases not matched to a gene: 11. Germline V gene sequence: CDR1 MNHEY, CDR2 SMNVEV (reference sequence). The CDR3 covers 16 residues. CDR3 protein: CASSFRSGIGLNEQFF. In nucleotides, the CDR3 is TGTGCCAGCAGTTTTCGTAGCGGGATAGGGTTGAATGAGCAGTTCTTC.

This clone was seen once. The chain couples TRBV11-3 to TRBJ2-1; 12 bases agree with TRBD2. Germline V gene data show CDR1 as SGHNT and CDR2 as YENEEA. The CDR3 loop spans 17 amino acids. The V segment lost 5 bases and the J segment 9 bases; nucleotides outside the gene matches: 14. CDR3 sequence: CASSVRDPSGRAGEQFF. The CDR3 coding sequence is TGTGCCAGCAGCGTTAGGGACCCTAGCGGGAGGGCCGGTGAGCAGTTCTTC.